These 26 T cell receptor beta chains came from one sample sequenced in a study of cytomegalovirus exposure and HLA in healthy donors. The PCR contained 60 Vbeta and 13 Jbeta primers. Sequencing used immunoSEQ multiplex PCR; TCRdb keeps in-frame clones, though not all of them. Of about 130,000 clones listed, about four fifths are singletons. Source material: PBMCs. The source of these receptors is a woman aged 40-49 years in good health and CMV-seronegative.

This chain uses TRBV5-4 with TRBJ2-5; TRBD2 matches at 15 bases. Germline assignment: CDR1 SGHNT and CDR2 YYREEE (reference sequence). The CDR3 runs to 17 residues. The V and J ends lost 3 bases and 5 bases, in that order; junction bases with no gene match: 8. In DNA, the CDR3 is TGTGCCAGCAGCTCGAGGACTAGCGGGGGGGCGCGGGAGACCCAGTACTTC. Translated: CASSSRTSGGARETQYF.

This chain links TRBV6-5 with TRBJ1-4; D may be TRBD1 (5 bases). With 2 bases removed from V and 8 bases from J, the gap between germline ends came to 12 bases. The CDR3 has 14 residues. Germline V CDR1 and CDR2: MNHEY, SVGAGI. In nucleotides, the CDR3 is TGTGCCAGCAGTTACGTGTCGACAGTCGAAAAACTGTTTTTT. This codes for CASSYVSTVEKLFF.

The chain is built from TRBV19 and TRBJ2-3, with no clear D. The CDR3 is made up of 15 amino acids. Trimming pared 5 bases from V and 0 bases from J, leaving 12 bases between. Germline-derived CDR1 and CDR2 are LNHDA and SQIVND (reference sequence). This chain's CDR3 is CASSLWQSSTDTQYF. CDR3 DNA: TGTGCCAGTAGTCTGTGGCAATCTAGCACAGATACGCAGTATTTT.

The chain couples TRBV15 to TRBJ2-3; TRBD2 aligns across 7 bases. This CDR3 contains 14 residues. Germline V CDR1 and CDR2: LNHNV, YYDKDF (reference sequence). Trimming took 8 bases from V and 4 from J; bases not matched to a gene: 9. The DNA for the CDR3 is TGTGCCACCCGAGATTGGACTAGTTCAGATACGCAGTATTTT. It specifies CATRDWTSSDTQYF. The full variable domain, with the rest looked up from reference TRBV15 and TRBJ2-3, is DAMVIQNPRYQVTQFGKPVTLSCSQTLNHNVMYWYQQKSSQAPKLLFHYYDKDFNNEADTPDNFQSRRPNTSFCFLDIRSPGLGDTAMYLCATRDWTSSDTQYFGPGTRLTVL.

As to this clone: The junction departs from germline at one end; a sequencing error may be responsible. The rearrangement joins TRBV7-9 to TRBJ2-1, with 7 bases identical to TRBD1. The CDR3 is 13 residues long. The V gene's germline CDR1 is SEHNR and CDR2 FQNEAQ (reference sequence). The CDR3 sequence is CSSSATGNNEQFF. For the CDR3, the DNA is TGTTCCAGCAGTGCGACAGGGAACAATGAGCAGTTCTTC.

CDR3 bases: TGTGCCAGCAGCCCAAAGGGAATACGAGCGGGAGAAGAGACCCAGTACTTC. Encoded protein: CASSPKGIRAGEETQYF. The genes are TRBV9 and TRBJ2-5; 8 bases line up with TRBD2. Per germline, CDR1 SGDLS and CDR2 YYNGEE. This CDR3 region has 17 residues. Unmatched junction bases numbered 14, after V lost 4 bases and J lost 3 bases.

The chain uses TRBV15 and TRBJ1-1; 10 nucleotides line up with TRBD1. The CDR3 contains 16 residues. The germline V gene encodes CDR1 LNHNV and CDR2 YYDKDF (reference sequence). V was pared by 4 bases and J by 5 bases, with 10 bases of the junction left unmatched. CDR3 sequence (DNA): TGTGCCACCAGCACGCGACAGGGGGCAGTGAGGACTGAAGCTTTCTTT. It codes for CATSTRQGAVRTEAFF.

V is TRBV2 and J is TRBJ1-5; 7 positions agree with TRBD1. V shed 5 bases, J shed 5 bases, and the junction held 6 bases outside the gene matches. This CDR3 has 14 amino acids. CDR1 SNHLY and CDR2 FYNNEI come from the germline V gene. CDR3 residues: CASSQGGADQPQHF. The DNA of the CDR3 is TGTGCCAGCAGTCAGGGGGGCGCGGATCAGCCCCAGCATTTT. Looking up the rest from reference TRBV2 and TRBJ1-5 gives the full variable domain: EPEVTQTPSHQVTQMGQEVILRCVPISNHLYFYWYRQILGQKVEFLVSFYNNEISEKSEIFDDQFSVERPDGSNFTLKIRSTKLEDSAMYFCASSQGGADQPQHFGDGTRLSIL.

As concerns this clone: This may be a read error, as it is one base from a much larger clone. The V and J genes are TRBV27 and TRBJ2-3; tentatively, D is TRBD2 (6 bases). Germline assignment: CDR1 MNHEY and CDR2 SMNVEV (reference sequence). The CDR3 spans 14 residues. V was trimmed by 3 bases and J by 1 base, leaving 8 bases between them. The CDR3 sequence: CASSFASGTDTQYF. For the CDR3, the DNA is TGTGCCAGCAGTTTTGCTAGCGGCACAGATACGCAGTATTTT.

This clone is a singleton in its sample. V is TRBV18 and J is TRBJ2-2, with a possible D match to TRBD2 (6 bases). Per germline, CDR1 KGHSH and CDR2 LQKENI. This CDR3 contains 17 residues. V was pared by 4 bases and J by 0 bases, with 15 bases between. The CDR3 coding sequence is TGTGCCAGCTCACGAAAGTTGGGGGGATCGAACACCGGGGAGCTGTTTTTT. Protein sequence: CASSRKLGGSNTGELFF.

J is TRBJ1-2 and V is TRBV19; tentatively, D is TRBD1 (5 bases). This CDR3 has 17 residues. Trimming removed 3 bases from V and 5 bases from J, with 22 bases in between. Germline CDR1 and CDR2: LNHDA and SQIVND (reference sequence). The CDR3 sequence: CASSMRLGAAGGYGYTF. As DNA, the CDR3 is TGTGCCAGTAGTATGCGCCTAGGGGCCGCGGGGGGATATGGCTACACCTTC.

The gene calls are TRBV4-3 and TRBJ2-2; 15 positions agree with TRBD2. The germline V gene has CDR1 LGHNA and CDR2 YSLEER. V gave up 4 bases and J gave up 8 bases; unmatched junction bases: 5. The CDR3 is made up of 16 amino acids. CDR3 DNA: TGCGCCAGCAGCCCAGGGACTAGCGGGAGGTTAGGGGAGCTGTTTTTT. This translates into CASSPGTSGRLGELFF.

The rearrangement links TRBV4-1 to TRBJ1-5, with a possible D match to TRBD1 (5 bases). Germline V gene data show CDR1 as MGHRA and CDR2 as YSYEKL. Trimming removed 1 base from V and 6 bases from J, with 10 bases in between. The CDR3 has 14 amino acids. The CDR3 coding sequence is TGCGCCAGCAGCCAAGTCGAAAGGGGTCAGCCCCAGCATTTT. Translated: CASSQVERGQPQHF.

The rearrangement uses TRBV5-4 and TRBJ2-3; the match to TRBD2 covers 13 bases. This CDR3 is 16 amino acids long. Unmatched junction bases numbered 8, after V lost 4 bases and J lost 6 bases. Per germline, CDR1 SGHNT and CDR2 YYREEE (reference sequence). CDR3 residues: CASSSGLAGAGDTQYF. The CDR3 DNA reads TGTGCCAGCAGCAGCGGACTAGCGGGAGCCGGTGATACGCAGTATTTT.

The chain is built from TRBV9 and TRBJ2-4; tentatively, D is TRBD2 (7 bases). This CDR3 is built from 15 residues. With 0 bases removed from V and 8 bases from J, the gap between germline ends came to 15 bases. Germline assignment: CDR1 SGDLS and CDR2 YYNGEE. The CDR3 spells CASSVAGGSGDIQYF. CDR3 bases: TGTGCCAGCAGCGTAGCGGGGGGTTCAGGGGACATTCAGTACTTC.

The chain employs TRBV10-3 and TRBJ2-1, with 9 bases that match TRBD1. Germline CDR1 is ENHRY and CDR2 is SYGVKD. The trim removed 0 bases at V and 5 bases at J, leaving 5 bases unmatched. This CDR3 is built from 16 residues. The CDR3 loop reads CAISESRGQGHNEQFF. The CDR3 DNA follows: TGTGCCATCAGTGAGTCGAGGGGACAGGGTCACAATGAGCAGTTCTTC.

V and J are TRBV15 and TRBJ2-3, with TRBD2 identical over 7 bases. V gave up 11 bases and J gave up 1 base; unmatched junction bases: 6. Per germline, CDR1 LNHNV and CDR2 YYDKDF (reference sequence). The CDR3 length is 13 residues. CDR3 nucleotides: TGTGCCGCCGGCCGGGGGGGCACAGATACGCAGTATTTT. Its protein product is CAAGRGGTDTQYF. The full variable domain, completed using reference TRBV15 and TRBJ2-3, is DAMVIQNPRYQVTQFGKPVTLSCSQTLNHNVMYWYQQKSSQAPKLLFHYYDKDFNNEADTPDNFQSRRPNTSFCFLDIRSPGLGDTAMYLCAAGRGGTDTQYFGPGTRLTVL.

The gene calls are TRBV29-1 and TRBJ1-1; 7 bases are shared with TRBD1. The CDR3 has 12 amino acids. With V trimmed by 8 bases and J by 1 base, 4 bases remained unmatched. Per germline, CDR1 SQVTM and CDR2 ANQGSEA. The CDR3 spells CSSRQGNTEAFF. CDR3 DNA: TGCAGCTCGAGACAGGGGAACACTGAAGCTTTCTTT. Full variable domain (outside the CDR3, taken from reference TRBV29-1 and TRBJ1-1): SAVISQKPSRDICQRGTSLTIQCQVDSQVTMMFWYRQQPGQSLTLIATANQGSEATYESGFVIDKFPISRPNLTFSTLTVSNMSPEDSSIYLCSSRQGNTEAFFGQGTRLTVV.

CDR3 protein: CASSVATGANYGYTF. The CDR3 bases are TGTGCCAGCAGCGTAGCGACGGGAGCTAACTATGGCTACACCTTC. The chain has TRBV9 and TRBJ1-2; D is undetermined. CDR3 length: 15 amino acids. Germline CDR1 is SGDLS and CDR2 is YYNGEE. V lost 0 bases and J 0 bases, leaving 9 bases between the germline ends.

This clone was picked up one time. One end of the junction fails to match germline, which may point to a read error. The rearrangement joins TRBV28 to TRBJ1-2; 9 bases are a match to TRBD1. CDR1 and CDR2 (germline): MDHEN, SYDVKM. This CDR3 contains 12 residues. CDR3 DNA sequence: TGTGCCAGCAGAAGGACAGGGGACCTCTATGACTTC. This encodes CASRRTGDLYDF.

The chain uses TRBV12-5 and TRBJ1-1, with unresolved D. The CDR3 has 16 amino acids. Trimming pared 5 bases from V and 0 bases from J, leaving 16 bases between. Germline V gene sequence: CDR1 LGHNT, CDR2 FRNRAP. CDR3 in DNA: TGTGCTAGTGGTCCCCGTGGGGAGGTTATGAACACTGAAGCTTTCTTT. Amino acid sequence: CASGPRGEVMNTEAFF.

This clone was observed a single time. The genes are TRBV7-2 and TRBJ1-4, with D tentatively TRBD1 (5 bases). Trimming removed 5 bases from V and 7 bases from J, with 14 bases in between. Germline V CDR1 and CDR2: SGHTA, FQGNSA. The CDR3 sequence is 14 residues long. The CDR3 DNA sequence: TGTGCCAGCAGCCCAGGGACTATCCGTGAAAAACTGTTTTTT. As protein: CASSPGTIREKLFF. Supplemented by reference TRBV7-2 and TRBJ1-4, the full variable domain reads GAGVSQSPSNKVTEKGKDVELRCDPISGHTALYWYRQSLGQGLEFLIYFQGNSAPDKSGLPSDRFSAERTGGSVSTLTIQRTQQEDSAVYLCASSPGTIREKLFFGSGTQLSVL.

The CDR3 DNA sequence: TGTGCCAGCAGCTTAAGGGCAGGGGGCGATTCACCCCTCCACTTT. This gives the protein CASSLRAGGDSPLHF. The J gene is TRBJ1-6, the V gene TRBV7-3; 8 bases are a match to TRBD1. This CDR3 is built from 15 residues. V trimming: 1 base; J trimming: 8 bases; junction bases outside the gene matches: 4. Germline V gene data show CDR1 as SGHTA and CDR2 as FQGTGA.

V is TRBV7-2 and J is TRBJ2-7; TRBD2 aligns across 8 bases. V lost 5 bases and J lost 2; bases outside the gene matches: 8. CDR3 length: 15 amino acids. Germline V gives CDR1 SGHTA, CDR2 FQGNSA. Here the CDR3 reads CASSPQSGRPYEQYF. CDR3 nucleotide sequence: TGTGCCAGCAGCCCCCAGAGCGGGAGACCCTACGAGCAGTACTTC.

This clone was seen a few times. The rearrangement joins TRBV4-3 to TRBJ2-5, with 7 bases lining up with TRBD1. The J call may be incorrect, as the DNA end agrees better with TRBJ2-7. The CDR3 consists of 17 residues. The germline gives CDR1 LGHNA, CDR2 YSLEER. CDR3 residues: CASSQERGGTVSYEQYF. CDR3 bases: TGCGCCAGCAGCCAAGAAAGAGGTGGGACAGTCTCCTACGAGCAGTACTTC.

This rearrangement joins TRBV7-2 to TRBJ1-6; 12 bases match TRBD1. Germline trimming cut 2 bases from V and 10 bases from J; bases unmatched to any gene: 9. The CDR3 contains 17 residues. Germline CDR1 SGHTA, CDR2 FQGNSA. In DNA form, the CDR3 reads TGTGCCAGCAGCTTACGTCCGGGACAGGGGGCCGAATCACCCCTCCACTTT. Amino acids: CASSLRPGQGAESPLHF.